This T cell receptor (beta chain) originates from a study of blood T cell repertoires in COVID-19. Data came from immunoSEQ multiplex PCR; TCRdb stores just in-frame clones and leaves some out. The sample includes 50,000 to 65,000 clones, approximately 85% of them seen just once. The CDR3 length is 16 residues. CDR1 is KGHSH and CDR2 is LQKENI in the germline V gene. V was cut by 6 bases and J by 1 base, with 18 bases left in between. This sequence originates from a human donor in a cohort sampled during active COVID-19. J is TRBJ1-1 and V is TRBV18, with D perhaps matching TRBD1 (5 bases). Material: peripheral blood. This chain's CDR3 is CASSPYTGQENTEAFF. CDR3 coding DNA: TGTGCCAGCTCCCCTTACACCGGACAAGAGAACACTGAAGCTTTCTTT.